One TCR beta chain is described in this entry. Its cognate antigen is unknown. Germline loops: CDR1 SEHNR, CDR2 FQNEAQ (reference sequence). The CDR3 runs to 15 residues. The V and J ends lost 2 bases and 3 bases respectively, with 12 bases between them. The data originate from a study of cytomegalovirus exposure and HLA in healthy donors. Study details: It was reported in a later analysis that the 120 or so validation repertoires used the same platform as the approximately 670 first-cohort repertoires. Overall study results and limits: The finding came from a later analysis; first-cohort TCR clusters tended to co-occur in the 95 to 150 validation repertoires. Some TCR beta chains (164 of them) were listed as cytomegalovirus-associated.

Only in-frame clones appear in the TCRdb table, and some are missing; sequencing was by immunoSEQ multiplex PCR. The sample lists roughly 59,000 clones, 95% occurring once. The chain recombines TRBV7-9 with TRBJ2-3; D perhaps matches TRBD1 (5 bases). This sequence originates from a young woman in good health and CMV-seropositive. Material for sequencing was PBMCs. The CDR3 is CASSLIGSGTDTQYF. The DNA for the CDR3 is TGTGCCAGCAGCTTAATAGGGTCAGGGACAGATACGCAGTATTTT.